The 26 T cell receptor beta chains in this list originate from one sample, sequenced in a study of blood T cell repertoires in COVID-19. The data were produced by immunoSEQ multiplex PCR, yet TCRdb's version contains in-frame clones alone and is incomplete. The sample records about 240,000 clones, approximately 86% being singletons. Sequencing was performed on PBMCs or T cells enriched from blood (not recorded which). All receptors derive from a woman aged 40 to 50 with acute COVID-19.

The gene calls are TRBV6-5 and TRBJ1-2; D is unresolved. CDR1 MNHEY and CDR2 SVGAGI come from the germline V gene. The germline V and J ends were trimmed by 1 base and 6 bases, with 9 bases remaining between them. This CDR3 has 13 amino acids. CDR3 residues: CASSYWERDGYTF. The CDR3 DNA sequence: TGTGCCAGCAGTTACTGGGAGAGAGATGGCTACACCTTC.

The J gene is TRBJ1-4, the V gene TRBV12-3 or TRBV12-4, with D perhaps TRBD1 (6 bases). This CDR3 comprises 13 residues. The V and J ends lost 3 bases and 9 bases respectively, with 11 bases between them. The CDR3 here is CASSFSGDQKLFF. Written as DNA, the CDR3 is TGTGCCAGCAGTTTTTCAGGGGATCAAAAACTGTTTTTT.

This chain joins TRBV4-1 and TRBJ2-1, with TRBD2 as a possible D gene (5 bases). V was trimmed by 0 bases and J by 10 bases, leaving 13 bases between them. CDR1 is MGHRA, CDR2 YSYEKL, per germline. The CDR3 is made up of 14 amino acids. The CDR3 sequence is CASSQDRLPGEQFF. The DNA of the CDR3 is TGCGCCAGCAGCCAAGATCGGCTTCCGGGGGAGCAGTTCTTC.

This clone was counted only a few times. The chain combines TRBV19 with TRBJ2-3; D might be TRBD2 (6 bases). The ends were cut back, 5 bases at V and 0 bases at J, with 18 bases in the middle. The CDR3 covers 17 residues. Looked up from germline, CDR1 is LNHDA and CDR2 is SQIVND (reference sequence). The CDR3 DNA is TGTGCCAGTAGTCCCCGAGGGGCGGGGATTAGCACAGATACGCAGTATTTT. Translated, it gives CASSPRGAGISTDTQYF.

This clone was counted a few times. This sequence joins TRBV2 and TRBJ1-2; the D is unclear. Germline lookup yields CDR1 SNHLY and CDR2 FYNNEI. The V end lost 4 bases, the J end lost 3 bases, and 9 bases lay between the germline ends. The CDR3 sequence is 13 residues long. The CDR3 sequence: CASSAGPHYGYTF. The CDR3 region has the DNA TGTGCCAGCAGTGCTGGGCCTCACTATGGCTACACCTTC.

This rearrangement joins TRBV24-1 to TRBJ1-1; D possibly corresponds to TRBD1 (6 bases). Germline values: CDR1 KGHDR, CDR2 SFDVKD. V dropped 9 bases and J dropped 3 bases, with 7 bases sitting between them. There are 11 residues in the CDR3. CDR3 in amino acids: CATGQYTEAFF. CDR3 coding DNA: TGTGCCACCGGACAGTACACTGAAGCTTTCTTT.

CDR3 sequence (DNA): TGTGCCAGCTCACCAGACAGCGCTAGCGGGGGTTACGAGCAGTACTTC. It specifies CASSPDSASGGYEQYF. The chain joins TRBV18 to TRBJ2-7, with 10 positions matching TRBD2. Trimming removed 2 bases from V and 4 bases from J; junction bases left unmatched: 8. CDR3 size: 16 residues. Germline lookup yields CDR1 KGHSH and CDR2 LQKENI.

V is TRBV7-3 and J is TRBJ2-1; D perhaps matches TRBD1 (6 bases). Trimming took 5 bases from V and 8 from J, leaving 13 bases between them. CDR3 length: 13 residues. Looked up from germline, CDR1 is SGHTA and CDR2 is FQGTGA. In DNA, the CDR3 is TGTGCCAGCAGCCAAAAACAGGGCTATGAGCAGTTCTTC. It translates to CASSQKQGYEQFF.

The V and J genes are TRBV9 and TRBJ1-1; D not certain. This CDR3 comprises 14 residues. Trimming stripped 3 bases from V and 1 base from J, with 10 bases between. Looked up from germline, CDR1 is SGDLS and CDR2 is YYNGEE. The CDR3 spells CASSAKIGNTEAFF. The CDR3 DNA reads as TGTGCCAGCAGCGCTAAAATCGGGAACACTGAAGCTTTCTTT.

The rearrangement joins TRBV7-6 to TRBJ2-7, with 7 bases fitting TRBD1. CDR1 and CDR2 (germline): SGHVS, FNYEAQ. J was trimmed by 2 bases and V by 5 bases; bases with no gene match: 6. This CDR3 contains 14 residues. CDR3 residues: CASSPGGFTYEQYF. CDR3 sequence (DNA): TGTGCCAGCAGCCCAGGGGGTTTTACCTACGAGCAGTACTTC.

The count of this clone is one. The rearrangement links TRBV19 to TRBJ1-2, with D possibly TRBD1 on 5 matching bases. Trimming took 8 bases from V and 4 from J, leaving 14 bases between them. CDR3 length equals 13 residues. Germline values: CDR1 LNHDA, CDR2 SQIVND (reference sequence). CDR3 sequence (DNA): TGTGCCAGTCGGAGGGAGGGGACCTATGGCTACACCTTC. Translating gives CASRREGTYGYTF.

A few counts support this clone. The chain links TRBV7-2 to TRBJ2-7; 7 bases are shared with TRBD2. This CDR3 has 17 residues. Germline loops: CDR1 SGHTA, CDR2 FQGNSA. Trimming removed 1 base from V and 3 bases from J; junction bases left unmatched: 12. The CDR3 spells CASSLVVSAGAGYEQYF. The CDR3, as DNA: TGTGCCAGCAGCTTAGTGGTCTCGGCGGGAGCGGGCTACGAGCAGTACTTC.

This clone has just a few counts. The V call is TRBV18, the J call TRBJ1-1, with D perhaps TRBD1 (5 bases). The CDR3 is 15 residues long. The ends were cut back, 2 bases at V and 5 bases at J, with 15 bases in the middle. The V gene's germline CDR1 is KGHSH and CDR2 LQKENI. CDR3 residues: CASSPNTGEGTEAFF. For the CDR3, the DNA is TGTGCCAGCTCACCAAATACGGGGGAAGGGACTGAAGCTTTCTTT.

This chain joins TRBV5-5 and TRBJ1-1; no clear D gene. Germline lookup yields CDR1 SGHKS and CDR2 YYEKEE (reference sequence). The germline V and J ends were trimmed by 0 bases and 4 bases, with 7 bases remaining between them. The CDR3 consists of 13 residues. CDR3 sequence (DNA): TGTGCCAGCAGCTTGGAACGGTTCACTGAAGCTTTCTTT. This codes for CASSLERFTEAFF.

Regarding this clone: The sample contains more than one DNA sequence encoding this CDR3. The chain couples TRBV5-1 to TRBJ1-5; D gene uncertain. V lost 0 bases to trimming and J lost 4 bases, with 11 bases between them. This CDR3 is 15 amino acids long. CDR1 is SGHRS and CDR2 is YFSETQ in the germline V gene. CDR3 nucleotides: TGCGCCAGCAGCTTGGCCGGGGTCGGGAATCAGCCCCAGCATTTT. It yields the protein CASSLAGVGNQPQHF.

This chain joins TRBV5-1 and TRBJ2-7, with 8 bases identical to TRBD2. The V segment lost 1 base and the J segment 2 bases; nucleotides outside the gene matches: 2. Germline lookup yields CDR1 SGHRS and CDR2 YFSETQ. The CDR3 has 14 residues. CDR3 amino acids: CASSLKRGPYEQYF. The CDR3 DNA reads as TGCGCCAGCAGCTTGAAGCGGGGGCCCTACGAGCAGTACTTC.

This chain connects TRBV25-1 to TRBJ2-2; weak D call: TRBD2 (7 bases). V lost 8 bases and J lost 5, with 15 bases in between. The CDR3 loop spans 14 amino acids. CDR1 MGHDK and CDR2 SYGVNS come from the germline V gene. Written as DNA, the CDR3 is TGTGCCAGCGGGGGAGGGGGAGAAACCGGGGAGCTGTTTTTT. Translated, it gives CASGGGGETGELFF.

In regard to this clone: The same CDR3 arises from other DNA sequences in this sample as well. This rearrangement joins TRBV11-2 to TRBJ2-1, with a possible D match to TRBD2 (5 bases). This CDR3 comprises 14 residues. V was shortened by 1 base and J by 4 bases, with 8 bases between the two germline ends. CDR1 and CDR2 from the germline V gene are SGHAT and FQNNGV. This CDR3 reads CASSLGTGYNEQFF. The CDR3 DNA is TGTGCCAGCAGCTTAGGGACTGGATACAATGAGCAGTTCTTC.

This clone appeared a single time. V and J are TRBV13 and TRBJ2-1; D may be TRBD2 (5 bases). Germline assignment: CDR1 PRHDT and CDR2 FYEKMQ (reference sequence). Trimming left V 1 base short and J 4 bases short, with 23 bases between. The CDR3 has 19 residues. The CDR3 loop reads CASSLEFSGWAEEYNEQFF. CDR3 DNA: TGTGCCAGCAGCTTAGAGTTCAGCGGATGGGCAGAGGAATACAATGAGCAGTTCTTC.

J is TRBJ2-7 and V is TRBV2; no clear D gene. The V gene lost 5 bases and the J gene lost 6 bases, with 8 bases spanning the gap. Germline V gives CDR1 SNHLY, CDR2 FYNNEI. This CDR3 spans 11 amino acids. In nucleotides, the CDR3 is TGTGCCAGCAGTTCAGGTCGCGAGCAGTACTTC. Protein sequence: CASSSGREQYF.

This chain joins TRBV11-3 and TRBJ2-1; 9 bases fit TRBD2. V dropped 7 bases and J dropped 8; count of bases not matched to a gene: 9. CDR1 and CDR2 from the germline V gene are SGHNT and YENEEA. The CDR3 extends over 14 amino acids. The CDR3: CASTIAGAEDEQFF. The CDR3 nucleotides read TGTGCCAGCACCATAGCGGGAGCGGAGGATGAGCAGTTCTTC.

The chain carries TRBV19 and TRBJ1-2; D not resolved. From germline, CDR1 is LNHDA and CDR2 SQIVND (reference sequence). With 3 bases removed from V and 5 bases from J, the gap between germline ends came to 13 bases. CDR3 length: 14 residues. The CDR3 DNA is TGTGCCAGTAGTATCGGCGGGCCGGGGTATGGCTACACCTTC. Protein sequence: CASSIGGPGYGYTF.

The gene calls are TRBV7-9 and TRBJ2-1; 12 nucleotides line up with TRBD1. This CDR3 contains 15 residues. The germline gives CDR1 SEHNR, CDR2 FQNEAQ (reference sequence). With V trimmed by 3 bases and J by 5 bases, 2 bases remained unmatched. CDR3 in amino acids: CASSLGQGANNEQFF. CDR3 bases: TGTGCCAGCAGCTTGGGACAGGGGGCTAACAATGAGCAGTTCTTC.

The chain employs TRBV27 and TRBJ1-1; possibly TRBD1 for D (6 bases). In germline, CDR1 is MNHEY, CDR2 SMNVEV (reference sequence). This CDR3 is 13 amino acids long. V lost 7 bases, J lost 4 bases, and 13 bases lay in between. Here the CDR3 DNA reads TGTGCCAGCACCAGGGGCGCGGGCACTGAAGCTTTCTTT. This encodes CASTRGAGTEAFF.

CDR3 in amino acids: CASSLSVGVNQPQHF. CDR3 coding DNA: TGTGCCAGCAGCTTATCGGTGGGCGTAAATCAGCCCCAGCATTTT. The chain joins TRBV7-6 to TRBJ1-5; D is unresolved. Germline-derived CDR1 and CDR2 are SGHVS and FNYEAQ. The germline V and J ends were trimmed by 2 bases and 4 bases, with 12 bases remaining between them. The CDR3 loop spans 15 amino acids.

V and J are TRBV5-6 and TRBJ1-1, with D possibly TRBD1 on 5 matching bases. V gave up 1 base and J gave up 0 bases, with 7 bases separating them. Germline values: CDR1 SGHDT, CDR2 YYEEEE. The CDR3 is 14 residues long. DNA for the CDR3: TGTGCCAGCAGCTTGTTACAGGTGAACACTGAAGCTTTCTTT. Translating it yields CASSLLQVNTEAFF. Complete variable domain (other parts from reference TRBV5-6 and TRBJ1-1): DAGVTQSPTHLIKTRGQQVTLRCSPKSGHDTVSWYQQALGQGPQFIFQYYEEEERQRGNFPDRFSGHQFPNYSSELNVNALLLGDSALYLCASSLLQVNTEAFFGQGTRLTVV.